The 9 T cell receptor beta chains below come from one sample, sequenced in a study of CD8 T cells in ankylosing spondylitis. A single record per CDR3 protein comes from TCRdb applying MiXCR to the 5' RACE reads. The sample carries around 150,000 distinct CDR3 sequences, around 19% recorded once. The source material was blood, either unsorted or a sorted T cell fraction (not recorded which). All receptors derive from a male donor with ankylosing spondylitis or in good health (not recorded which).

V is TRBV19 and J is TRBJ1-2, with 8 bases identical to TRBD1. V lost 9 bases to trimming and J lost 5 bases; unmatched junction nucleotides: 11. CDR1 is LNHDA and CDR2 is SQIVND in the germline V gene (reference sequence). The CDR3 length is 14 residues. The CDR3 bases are TGTGCCAGCCGACGGGGGGACAGGCATTATGGCTACACCTTC. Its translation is CASRRGDRHYGYTF. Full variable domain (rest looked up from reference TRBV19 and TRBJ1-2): DGGITQSPKYLFRKEGQNVTLSCEQNLNHDAMYWYRQDPGQGLRLIYYSQIVNDFQKGDIAEGYSVSREKKESFPLTVTSAQKNPTAFYLCASRRGDRHYGYTFGSGTRLTVV.

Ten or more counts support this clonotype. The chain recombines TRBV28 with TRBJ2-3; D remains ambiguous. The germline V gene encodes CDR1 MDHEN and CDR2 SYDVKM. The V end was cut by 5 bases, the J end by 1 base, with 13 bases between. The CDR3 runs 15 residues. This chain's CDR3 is CASSPIQVGTDTQYF. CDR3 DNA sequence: TGTGCCAGCAGTCCCATTCAAGTCGGCACAGATACGCAGTATTTT.

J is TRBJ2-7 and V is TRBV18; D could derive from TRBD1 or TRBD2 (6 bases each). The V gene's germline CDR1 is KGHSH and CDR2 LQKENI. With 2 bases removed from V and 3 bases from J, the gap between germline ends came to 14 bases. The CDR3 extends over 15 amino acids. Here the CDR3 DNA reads TGTGCCAGCTCACCAGGGACACAGGGAGGCTACGAGCAGTACTTC. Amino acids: CASSPGTQGGYEQYF.

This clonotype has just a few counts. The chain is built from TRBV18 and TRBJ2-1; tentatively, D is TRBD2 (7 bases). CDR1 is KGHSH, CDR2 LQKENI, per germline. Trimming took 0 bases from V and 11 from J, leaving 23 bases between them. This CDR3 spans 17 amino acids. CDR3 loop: CASSPPFPRGDNDKQFF. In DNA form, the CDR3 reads TGTGCCAGCTCACCACCTTTCCCTCGGGGGGACAATGATAAGCAGTTCTTC.

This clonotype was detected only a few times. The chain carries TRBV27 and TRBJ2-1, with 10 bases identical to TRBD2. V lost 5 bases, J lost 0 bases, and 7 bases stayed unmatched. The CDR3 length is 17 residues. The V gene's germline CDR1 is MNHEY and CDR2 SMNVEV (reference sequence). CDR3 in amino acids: CASSRIAGGSSYNEQFF. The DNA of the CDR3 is TGTGCCAGCAGTCGCATAGCGGGAGGAAGCTCCTACAATGAGCAGTTCTTC.

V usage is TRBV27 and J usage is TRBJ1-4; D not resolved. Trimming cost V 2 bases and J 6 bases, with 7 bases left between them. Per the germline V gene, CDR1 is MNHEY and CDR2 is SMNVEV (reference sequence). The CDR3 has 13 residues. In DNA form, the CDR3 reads TGTGCCAGCAGTTTAAGGCCTCATGAAAAACTGTTTTTT. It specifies CASSLRPHEKLFF.

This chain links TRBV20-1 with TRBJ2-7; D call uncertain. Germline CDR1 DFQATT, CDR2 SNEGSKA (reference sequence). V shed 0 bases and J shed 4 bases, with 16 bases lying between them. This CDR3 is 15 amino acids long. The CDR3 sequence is CSARDLLELGYEQYF. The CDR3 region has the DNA TGCAGTGCTAGAGATCTGCTTGAGCTCGGATACGAGCAGTACTTC.

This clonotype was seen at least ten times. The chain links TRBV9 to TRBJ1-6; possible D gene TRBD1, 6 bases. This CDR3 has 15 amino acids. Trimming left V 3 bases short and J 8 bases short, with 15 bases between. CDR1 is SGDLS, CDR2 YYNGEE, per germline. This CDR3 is CASSDRDTYYSPLHF. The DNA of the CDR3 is TGTGCCAGCAGCGACAGGGACACTTATTATTCACCCCTCCACTTT.

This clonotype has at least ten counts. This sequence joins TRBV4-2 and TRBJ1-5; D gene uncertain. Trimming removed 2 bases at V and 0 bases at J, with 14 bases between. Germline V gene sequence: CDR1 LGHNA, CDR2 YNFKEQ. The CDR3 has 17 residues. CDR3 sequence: CASSQTASTNSNQPQHF. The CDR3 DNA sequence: TGTGCCAGCAGCCAAACGGCCAGCACTAATAGCAATCAGCCCCAGCATTTT.